This T cell receptor (beta chain) was profiled in a study of tissue T cells after allogeneic stem cell transplantation (dated by TCRdb to 2022 to 2024). For the wider study: Using research autopsies of patients with and without GVHD, plus mouse models of GVHD, the study profiled TCR beta repertoires across many tissues. The human part of the study was a prospective observational study with no blinding and no randomization. General conclusions and limits of the study: Sampling depth was acknowledged as a limitation, and the patient cohort was both small and clinically heterogeneous. Within patients, how anatomically similar the tissues were was a key factor in shaping TCR repertoire composition, regardless of disease or transplant status. Not many T cell clones showed up in more than one patient, yet clustering based on motifs uncovered repertoire signatures that were shared across patients in a tissue-specific way. The study did not determine which tissue TCRs were alloreactive or antigen-specific, and some clones might have been persisting host cells. In both patients and mice, T cells from blood and spleen picked up only a limited part of the TCR repertoire that was detected in tissues.

The label giving this sample's time point can be read as: mouse harvest day 14 after allogeneic transplant. Each mouse graft, delivered by tail vein injection, combined 10^6 splenic CD5+ T cells with 10^7 T-cell-depleted bone marrow cells. GVHD in mice was modeled with a major MHC-mismatch B6 (H2b) into BALB/c (H2d) model, and tissues were profiled at day 7 or 14. On day 7 or 14 post-transplant, mouse tissues and retro-orbital blood were harvested with separate sterile tools for each animal, and livers were flushed before harvest. Before genomic DNA isolation with the DNeasy Blood & Tissue Kit, mouse tissues were minced with razor blades in buffered saline. Comment on this clone: Its antigen has not been determined. For this mouse receptor, gene names and germline sequences are murine.

The library was prepared using the immunoSEQ multiplex PCR assay. TCRbeta CDR3 sequencing was performed at survey depth by Adaptive Biotechnologies, and CDR3 sequences, V/J genes, productive frequency and template counts were reported. TCR beta CDR3 regions were amplified from genomic DNA rather than RNA. The published analysis was carried out like this. Jensen-Shannon divergence was used to quantify pairwise repertoire overlap between tissues, with a value of 1 indicating complete divergence and a value of 0 indicating identical repertoires. Based on pairwise JSD values, tissues were grouped by single-linkage agglomerative hierarchical clustering, and the results were shown as dendrograms. GLIPH2 was applied to all patient samples using simulation_depth 1000, kmer_min_depth 3, and cdr3_length_cutoff 8, and only groups with more than two unique CDR3s were retained. A standardized tissue-overlap score was generated by extrapolating Jaccard GLIPH-group overlap across patients to a standard repertoire size of 1000 clones. Linear mixed-effect models, with tissue included as a fixed effect and individual included as a random effect, were used to assess associations of diversity with clinical or experimental variables. Sourced from immuneACCESS, this table was stored by TCRdb with only in-frame sequences that have V and J called. A share of the clones is absent; for the studies checked, an unresolved V gene accounts for under half, and the remainder has no known explanation. The DNA was the basis for D and trimming; V, J and clone size are from that table. For this sample there are 7,500 to 8,000 clones; roughly 34% appear just once. Around 6.5% of the sample lies in the top ten.

Source material: skin. This receptor was obtained from a female BALB/c mouse given C57BL/6 T cells with graft-versus-host disease after an allogeneic hematopoietic cell transplant.

The sequenced CDR3 bases are TGTGCCAGCAGCCGGGACAAAAACACAGAAGTCTTC. It specifies CASSRDKNTEVF. The CDR3, in full, reads CASSRDKNTEVFF. The rearranged chain carries TRBV26 and TRBJ1-1, with TRBD1 tentatively as D gene (6 bases match). The read ends 1 residue early relative to the CDR3; the germline J gene fills the gap. CDR1 and CDR2 were assigned from the germline V gene (reference sequence) as KGHPV and FQNQEV. From cysteine to phenylalanine, the CDR3 is 13 amino acids long. Sequencing covers 36 bases of the CDR3, shown here with the frame starting at base 1. V is cut by 6 bases and J by 1 base, and the space between the germline ends is 9 bases.